The T cell receptor beta chain under discussion was sequenced for a study of cytomegalovirus exposure and HLA in healthy donors. Study in general: When about 400 donors were genotyped, over 80% of them were found to fall in the Caucasian-associated ancestry cluster.

This CDR3 is 16 amino acids long. Germline CDR1 reads MNHNY; CDR2 reads SVGAGI (reference sequence). V gave up 1 base and J gave up 0 bases, with 12 bases separating them. Primers included in the PCR were 60 Vbeta and 13 Jbeta primers. Using immunoSEQ multiplex PCR, the repertoire was profiled, and TCRdb retains in-frame clones only, with some absent. The table lists tens of thousands of clones, with 0.5% to 0.65% in the top ten. Specimen: PBMCs. The sequence came from a man aged 50 to 59 in good health and CMV-seronegative. The chain employs TRBV6-6 and TRBJ1-1; D is unresolved. In nucleotides, the CDR3 is TGTGCCAGCAGTTACTTCGGGTTGCTCATGAACACTGAAGCTTTCTTT. Translation gives CASSYFGLLMNTEAFF.